One sample yielded the 23 T cell receptor beta chains listed below, sequenced in a study of blood T cell repertoires in COVID-19. Assay used: immunoSEQ multiplex PCR; TCRdb lists only in-frame clones, some missing. The top ten clones hold 3% to 3.5% of a sample with 130,000 or so clones, 84% of them seen once. Sequenced sample: PBMCs or T cells enriched from blood (not recorded which). Source of these receptors: a woman in her forties or fifties with acute COVID-19.

The chain couples TRBV11-3 to TRBJ2-1, with a tentative D call TRBD2 (6 bases). Trimming took 0 bases from V and 4 from J, leaving 16 bases between them. CDR1 SGHNT and CDR2 YENEEA come from the germline V gene. The CDR3 consists of 17 residues. The CDR3: CASSLESSGLAYNEQFF. For the CDR3, the DNA is TGTGCCAGCAGCTTAGAATCCTCAGGGCTAGCGTACAATGAGCAGTTCTTC.

This rearrangement joins TRBV27 to TRBJ1-1, with TRBD1 matching 8 bases. Trimming took 6 bases from V and 0 from J; bases not matched to a gene: 9. The CDR3 sequence is 16 residues long. CDR1 and CDR2 from the germline V gene are MNHEY and SMNVEV (reference sequence). The CDR3 loop is CASRPRQGPVNTEAFF. The DNA of the CDR3 is TGTGCCAGCAGACCGCGACAGGGGCCGGTGAACACTGAAGCTTTCTTT.

A single count supports this clone. This chain links TRBV15 with TRBJ1-3; D unresolved. Trimming left V 3 bases short and J 0 bases short, with 12 bases between. The CDR3 has 16 residues. Germline V CDR1 and CDR2: LNHNV, YYDKDF (reference sequence). The CDR3 DNA is TGTGCCACCAGCAGGGCCGGGGTCGCCTCTGGAAACACCATATATTTT. Its protein is CATSRAGVASGNTIYF.

The V gene is TRBV19, the J gene TRBJ1-5; a possible D gene is TRBD1 (6 bases). The CDR3 totals 14 residues. V lost 6 bases and J lost 4, with 13 bases in between. Germline assignment: CDR1 LNHDA and CDR2 SQIVND (reference sequence). The CDR3 nucleotides are TGTGCCAGTAGAGTAAGAACAGGGAATCAGCCCCAGCATTTT. Amino acids: CASRVRTGNQPQHF.

The chain couples TRBV18 to TRBJ1-1; D possibly corresponds to TRBD1 (5 bases). The V gene's germline CDR1 is KGHSH and CDR2 LQKENI. This CDR3 has 17 amino acids. V gave up 0 bases and J gave up 4 bases, with 18 bases separating them. In DNA, the CDR3 is TGTGCCAGCTCACCACCGGTGGGTACGGGGGTGAGCACTGAAGCTTTCTTT. Amino acid sequence: CASSPPVGTGVSTEAFF.

The V call is TRBV7-9, the J call TRBJ1-4, with unresolved D. V lost 0 bases, J lost 8 bases, and 22 bases lay in between. This CDR3 spans 18 amino acids. The germline V gene encodes CDR1 SEHNR and CDR2 FQNEAQ (reference sequence). The chain's CDR3 is CASSLALAVSTIKEKLFF. CDR3 bases: TGTGCCAGCAGCTTAGCCTTGGCAGTTTCCACAATTAAGGAAAAACTGTTTTTT.

The chain joins TRBV10-3 to TRBJ2-1; D unclear. V was pared by 2 bases and J by 10 bases, with 9 bases between. The CDR3 is 12 residues long. Per the germline V gene, CDR1 is ENHRY and CDR2 is SYGVKD. CDR3 bases: TGTGCCATCAGTGAGAGTAGTGCGGAGCAGTTCTTC. This sequence encodes CAISESSAEQFF.

This chain links TRBV3-1 (or the pseudogene TRBV3-2) with TRBJ2-7; a weak D match, TRBD2 (7 bases). V gave up 1 base and J gave up 2 bases, with 18 bases separating them. CDR3 size: 17 residues. CDR1 is LGHDT and CDR2 is YNNKEL in the germline V gene (reference sequence). The CDR3 is CASSQGVGGGFPYEQYF. CDR3 nucleotide sequence: TGTGCCAGCAGCCAAGGTGTGGGGGGGGGCTTCCCCTACGAGCAGTACTTC.

The chain combines TRBV12-5 with TRBJ1-1; 7 positions agree with TRBD1. The germline V gene encodes CDR1 LGHNT and CDR2 FRNRAP. This CDR3 has 15 residues. V shed 1 base, J shed 3 bases, and the junction held 5 bases outside the gene matches. CDR3 sequence: CASGLGQGRYTEAFF. The CDR3 DNA sequence: TGTGCTAGTGGTTTGGGACAGGGACGGTACACTGAAGCTTTCTTT.

The chain uses TRBV4-2 and TRBJ1-2; a possible D gene is TRBD1 (6 bases). The V and J ends lost 4 bases and 0 bases respectively, with 15 bases between them. CDR1 LGHNA and CDR2 YNFKEQ come from the germline V gene. The CDR3 has 16 amino acids. CDR3 in DNA: TGTGCCAGCAGCCCCCAACCGGGGGGCCCTAACTATGGCTACACCTTC. As protein: CASSPQPGGPNYGYTF.

This clone occurred many times. The rearrangement uses TRBV4-1 and TRBJ1-1, with a weak D call TRBD1 (6 bases). CDR1 is MGHRA, CDR2 YSYEKL, per germline. The germline V and J ends were trimmed by 2 bases and 4 bases, with 14 bases remaining between them. CDR3 length: 15 residues. CDR3 DNA: TGCGCCAGCAGCCAAACATACAGGGCATCCACTGAAGCTTTCTTT. This translates into CASSQTYRASTEAFF.

This CDR3 reads CATSALRGERTDNEQFF. CDR3 bases: TGTGCCACCAGTGCCCTCAGGGGGGAACGGACGGACAATGAGCAGTTCTTC. This chain uses TRBV24-1 with TRBJ2-1; the D gene is possibly TRBD1 (7 bases). Germline V gene sequence: CDR1 KGHDR, CDR2 SFDVKD. V was shortened by 5 bases and J by 5 bases, with 21 bases between the two germline ends. CDR3 length: 17 residues.

The chain employs TRBV2 and TRBJ2-7, with D maybe TRBD2 (5 bases). Trimming cost V 4 bases and J 3 bases, with 13 bases left between them. The CDR3 consists of 14 residues. CDR1 and CDR2 (germline): SNHLY, FYNNEI. CDR3 nucleotides: TGTGCCAGCAGTGTTGGCGCTAGCTTCTACGAGCAGTACTTC. This encodes CASSVGASFYEQYF.

This chain connects TRBV29-1 to TRBJ1-1, with D uncertain. This CDR3 is 12 amino acids long. Trimming pared 1 base from V and 4 bases from J, leaving 7 bases between. Germline-derived CDR1 and CDR2 are SQVTM and ANQGSEA. CDR3 coding DNA: TGCAGCGTTGAAGTGAGCGGCACTGAAGCTTTCTTT. Translation: CSVEVSGTEAFF.

The chain uses TRBV5-1 and TRBJ1-5, with D possibly matching TRBD1 (5 bases). The V and J ends lost 4 bases and 4 bases respectively, with 12 bases between them. CDR3 length: 14 residues. Per the germline V gene, CDR1 is SGHRS and CDR2 is YFSETQ. CDR3 coding DNA: TGCGCCAGCAGCCCAATGCACAGGAATCAGCCCCAGCATTTT. Its protein product is CASSPMHRNQPQHF.

This chain links TRBV10-3 with TRBJ1-1; TRBD1 is a possible D gene (5 bases). Trimming left V 3 bases short and J 1 base short, with 15 bases between. The CDR3 consists of 16 residues. Germline loops: CDR1 ENHRY, CDR2 SYGVKD. The CDR3 DNA reads TGTGCCATCAGTGAACTCAGGCGACAGCGGAACACTGAAGCTTTCTTT. This sequence encodes CAISELRRQRNTEAFF.

The chain employs TRBV5-1 and TRBJ2-7; no reliable D call. The CDR3 loop spans 12 amino acids. V was trimmed by 1 base and J by 4 bases, leaving 6 bases between them. Germline CDR1 SGHRS, CDR2 YFSETQ. The CDR3 DNA is TGCGCCAGCAGCTTGTTCTCGTACGAGCAGTACTTC. Amino acids: CASSLFSYEQYF.

The chain is built from TRBV29-1 and TRBJ2-1; 7 positions match TRBD2. V shed 2 bases and J 5 bases; nucleotides not matched to a gene: 6. The CDR3 has 14 amino acids. Germline assignment: CDR1 SQVTM and CDR2 ANQGSEA. The CDR3 reads CSVESLGRDNEQFF. The CDR3, as DNA: TGCAGCGTTGAATCGCTAGGGAGGGACAATGAGCAGTTCTTC.

The chain links TRBV27 to TRBJ1-1; 7 bases agree with TRBD1. The ends lost 5 bases at V and 4 bases at J; junction bases unmatched: 7. Germline V lookup: CDR1 MNHEY, CDR2 SMNVEV (reference sequence). This CDR3 has 14 residues. Written as DNA, the CDR3 is TGTGCCAGCAGTAGGGGGCAGGTCCCCACTGAAGCTTTCTTT. It encodes CASSRGQVPTEAFF.

This clone came up once. The V and J genes are TRBV20-1 and TRBJ1-4; D uncertain. The CDR3 has 11 amino acids. Trimming took 6 bases from V and 7 from J, leaving 9 bases between them. Germline loops: CDR1 DFQATT, CDR2 SNEGSKA (reference sequence). The CDR3 DNA reads as TGCAGTGCCGGGGAGGGTGAAAAACTGTTTTTT. As protein: CSAGEGEKLFF.

This clone was seen only a few times. The rearrangement joins TRBV19 to TRBJ1-4; the D is unclear. The germline V and J ends were trimmed by 4 bases and 5 bases, with 8 bases remaining between them. The CDR3 is made up of 13 amino acids. In germline, CDR1 is LNHDA, CDR2 SQIVND (reference sequence). The CDR3 bases are TGTGCCAGTAGTAGGACTGCAAATGAAAAACTGTTTTTT. Protein: CASSRTANEKLFF.

This clone has only a few counts. The chain joins TRBV27 to TRBJ2-5; the D is unclear. Deletions cut 5 bases from V and 2 bases from J, with 12 bases between. The CDR3 is made up of 14 amino acids. Germline loops: CDR1 MNHEY, CDR2 SMNVEV (reference sequence). The CDR3 here is CASSGYSKQETQYF. The CDR3, as DNA: TGTGCCAGCAGTGGCTACAGCAAACAAGAGACCCAGTACTTC.

This rearrangement joins TRBV9 to TRBJ2-2; D may be TRBD1 (6 bases). CDR3 length: 14 amino acids. CDR1 and CDR2 from the germline V gene are SGDLS and YYNGEE. The V end was cut by 2 bases, the J end by 6 bases, with 11 bases between. CDR3 nucleotides: TGTGCCAGCAGCGTCACAGGGAATCCCGGGGAGCTGTTTTTT. Its translation is CASSVTGNPGELFF. Together with reference TRBV9 and TRBJ2-2, the CDR3 gives the full variable domain: DSGVTQTPKHLITATGQRVTLRCSPRSGDLSVYWYQQSLDQGLQFLIQYYNGEERAKGNILERFSAQQFPDLHSELNLSSLELGDSALYFCASSVTGNPGELFFGEGSRLTVL.